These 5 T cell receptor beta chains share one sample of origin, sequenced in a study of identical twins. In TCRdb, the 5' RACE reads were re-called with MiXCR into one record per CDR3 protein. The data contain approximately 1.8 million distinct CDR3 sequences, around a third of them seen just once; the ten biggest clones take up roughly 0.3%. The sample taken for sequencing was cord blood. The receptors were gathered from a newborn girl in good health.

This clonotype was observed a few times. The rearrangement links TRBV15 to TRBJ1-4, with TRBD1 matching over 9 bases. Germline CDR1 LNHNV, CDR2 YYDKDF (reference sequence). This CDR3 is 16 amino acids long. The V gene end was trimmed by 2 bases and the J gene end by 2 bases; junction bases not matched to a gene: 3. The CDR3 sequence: CATSRKTGGTNEKLFF. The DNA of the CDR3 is TGTGCCACCAGCAGAAAAACAGGGGGCACTAATGAAAAACTGTTTTTT.

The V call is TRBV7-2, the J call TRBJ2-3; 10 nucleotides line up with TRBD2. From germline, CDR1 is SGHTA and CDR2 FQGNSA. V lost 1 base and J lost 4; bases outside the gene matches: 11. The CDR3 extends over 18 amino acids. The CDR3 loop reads CASSLVPLSGRNADTQYF. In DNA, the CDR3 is TGTGCCAGCAGCTTAGTGCCCCTTAGCGGGAGGAATGCAGATACGCAGTATTTT.

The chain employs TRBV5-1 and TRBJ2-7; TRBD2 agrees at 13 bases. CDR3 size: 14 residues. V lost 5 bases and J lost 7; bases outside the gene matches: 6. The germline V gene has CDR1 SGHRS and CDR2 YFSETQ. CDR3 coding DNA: TGCGCCAGCAGTGGACTAGCGGGAGAGGGTGAGCAGTACTTC. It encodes CASSGLAGEGEQYF.

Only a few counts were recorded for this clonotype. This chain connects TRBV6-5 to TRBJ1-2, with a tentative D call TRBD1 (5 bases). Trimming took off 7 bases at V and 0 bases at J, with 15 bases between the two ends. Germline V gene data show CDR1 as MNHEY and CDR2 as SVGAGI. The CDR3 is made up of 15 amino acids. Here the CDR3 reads CASTHRGGSNYGYTF. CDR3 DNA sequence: TGTGCCAGCACCCATCGGGGGGGTTCTAACTATGGCTACACCTTC.

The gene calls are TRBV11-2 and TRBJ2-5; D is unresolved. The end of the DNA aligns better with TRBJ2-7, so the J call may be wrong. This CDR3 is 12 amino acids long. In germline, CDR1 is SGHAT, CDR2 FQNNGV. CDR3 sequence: CASMGFLHEQYF. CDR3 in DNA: TGTGCCAGCATGGGCTTCCTCCACGAGCAGTACTTC.